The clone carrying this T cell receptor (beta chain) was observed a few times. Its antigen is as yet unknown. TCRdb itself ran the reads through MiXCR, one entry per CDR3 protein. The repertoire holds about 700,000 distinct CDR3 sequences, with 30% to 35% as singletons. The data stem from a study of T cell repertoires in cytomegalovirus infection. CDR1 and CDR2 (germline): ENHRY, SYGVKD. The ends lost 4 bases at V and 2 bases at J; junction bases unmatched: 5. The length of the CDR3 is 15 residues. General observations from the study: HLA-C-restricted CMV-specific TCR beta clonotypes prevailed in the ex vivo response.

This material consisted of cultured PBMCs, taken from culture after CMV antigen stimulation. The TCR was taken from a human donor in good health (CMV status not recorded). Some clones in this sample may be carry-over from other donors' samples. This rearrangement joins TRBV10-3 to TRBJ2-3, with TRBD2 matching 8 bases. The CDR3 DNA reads TGTGCCATCAGTGCCTTAGCGGGGACCACAGATACGCAGTATTTT. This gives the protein CAISALAGTTDTQYF.